Each of the 12 T cell receptor beta chains below was sequenced from the same sample in a study of shared clonotypes between healthy human individuals. The repertoire was sequenced with immunoSEQ multiplex PCR; TCRdb's copy has only in-frame clones and lacks some. Of approximately 470,000 clones listed, roughly 80% are singletons. What was sequenced was PBMCs. The receptors shown here come from a woman in her forties in good health. Some clones in this sample may be carry-over from other donors' samples.

About this clone: A far larger clone is a single base away, which makes a read error likely. The chain uses TRBV30 and TRBJ2-5; tentatively, D is TRBD1 (6 bases). The germline gives CDR1 GTSNPN, CDR2 SVGIG (reference sequence). V shed 7 bases and J shed 2 bases, with 17 bases lying between them. This CDR3 is 14 amino acids long. Here the CDR3 reads CALSRQVRQETQYF. CDR3 DNA: TGTGCCTTGAGCCGACAGGTTCGACAAGAGACCCAGTACTTC.

The gene calls are TRBV5-6 and TRBJ2-1; D is ambiguous. This CDR3 has 13 residues. V was pared by 0 bases and J by 9 bases, with 10 bases between. Germline assignment: CDR1 SGHDT and CDR2 YYEEEE. CDR3 DNA sequence: TGTGCCAGCAGCTTGGCCAGGTGGAGTGAGCAGTTCTTC. This gives the protein CASSLARWSEQFF.

With respect to this clone: A read error likely explains this, since a far larger clone differs by one base. The V gene is TRBV18, the J gene TRBJ1-3; TRBD1 agrees at 8 bases. There are 15 residues in the CDR3. Germline CDR1 KGHSH, CDR2 LQKENI. The J segment lost 6 bases and the V segment lost 3 bases, leaving 7 bases of the junction unmatched. The CDR3: CASSPPLQGENTIYF. CDR3 sequence (DNA): TGTGCCAGCTCACCTCCCCTACAGGGGGAAAACACCATATATTTT.

V is TRBV5-6 and J is TRBJ2-5; perhaps TRBD2 as D (5 bases). The CDR3 has 14 residues. Germline CDR1 reads SGHDT; CDR2 reads YYEEEE. The V gene lost 2 bases and the J gene lost 0 bases, with 8 bases spanning the gap. CDR3 in DNA: TGTGCCAGCAGCTTTGAGGGCTACCAAGAGACCCAGTACTTC. It yields the protein CASSFEGYQETQYF.

A remark on this clone: With a far larger clone one base away, a read error is the likely cause. The gene calls are TRBV28 and TRBJ2-5, with D possibly being TRBD2 (6 bases). Trimming cost V 3 bases and J 2 bases, with 7 bases left between them. From germline, CDR1 is MDHEN and CDR2 SYDVKM. CDR3 size: 13 residues. CDR3 nucleotides: TGTGCCAGCAGTTTCGGGAGACAAGAGACCCAGTACTTC. Protein sequence: CASSFGRQETQYF.

This clone was detected only once. A much larger clone differs from this one at a single base, so this may be a read error. The genes are TRBV7-2 and TRBJ2-1; TRBD2 matches 8 bases. Germline trimming cut 0 bases from V and 6 bases from J; bases unmatched to any gene: 4. CDR1 is SGHTA and CDR2 is FQGNSA in the germline V gene. The length of the CDR3 is 15 residues. The CDR3 protein is CASSLAGGRCNEQFF. The CDR3 DNA reads TGTGCCAGCAGCTTAGCCGGCGGGAGGTGCAATGAGCAGTTCTTC.

As concerns this clone: A read error likely explains this, since a far larger clone differs by one base. The chain combines TRBV29-1 with TRBJ1-2; D gene ambiguous. The V end was cut by 7 bases, the J end by 4 bases, with 16 bases between. The CDR3 sequence is 13 residues long. Germline V lookup: CDR1 SQVTM, CDR2 ANQGSEA. In DNA, the CDR3 is TGCAGCGCATACAGACAAACTAGCTATGGCTACACCTTC. Translated: CSAYRQTSYGYTF.

Points on this clone: Likely a read error: the CDR3 ends without its conserved phenylalanine or tryptophan. This chain links TRBV29-1 with TRBJ1-2; D gene ambiguous. CDR1 and CDR2 (germline): SQVTM, ANQGSEA. V shed 0 bases and J shed 1 base, with 3 bases lying between them. This CDR3 region has 12 residues. The CDR3 nucleotides are TGCAGCGTTGAAGACAATAACTATGGCTACACCTTA. This translates into CSVEDNNYGYTL.

The rearrangement links TRBV11-1 to TRBJ2-1, with D possibly TRBD1 on 5 matching bases. The CDR3 is 17 residues long. From germline, CDR1 is SGHAT and CDR2 FQDESV (reference sequence). V was cut by 1 base and J by 4 bases, with 17 bases left in between. The CDR3 protein is CASSLEVGARMYNEQFF. CDR3 in DNA: TGTGCCAGCAGCTTAGAGGTTGGGGCGAGGATGTACAATGAGCAGTTCTTC.

The genes are TRBV28 and TRBJ1-1; D is ambiguous. V was cut by 2 bases and J by 6 bases, with 10 bases left in between. The CDR3 runs 13 residues. Germline CDR1 and CDR2: MDHEN and SYDVKM. CDR3 region: CASSLEGLPEAFF. The CDR3 DNA reads TGTGCCAGCAGTTTAGAGGGTTTGCCTGAAGCTTTCTTT.

The chain is built from TRBV19 and TRBJ1-1; TRBD1 matches at 7 bases. Germline V lookup: CDR1 LNHDA, CDR2 SQIVND (reference sequence). CDR3 length: 14 amino acids. V shed 6 bases, J shed 2 bases, and the junction held 6 bases outside the gene matches. The DNA for the CDR3 is TGTGCCAGTAGGAGCCGGGACAGAAACACTGAAGCTTTCTTT. Translation gives CASRSRDRNTEAFF.

Concerning this clone itself: A read error likely explains this, since a far larger clone differs by one base. The chain couples TRBV7-9 to TRBJ2-7; no firm D call. CDR1 SEHNR and CDR2 FQNEAQ come from the germline V gene (reference sequence). This CDR3 contains 11 residues. The V and J ends lost 5 bases and 4 bases respectively, with 6 bases between them. CDR3 residues: CASSRAYEQYF. The DNA for the CDR3 is TGTGCCAGCAGCCGGGCTTACGAGCAGTACTTC.